A single sample is the source of the 32 T cell receptor beta chains below, sequenced in a study of CD8 T cells in ankylosing spondylitis (dated by TCRdb to between 2016 and 2019). The library came from 5' RACE. Sequencing relied on an Illumina HiSeq 2500. The public sequencing data were trimmed at Q25 with fastp and processed into clonotypes with MiXCR by TCRdb, which kept only in-frame beta chains. Rows with one shared CDR3 protein collapse into an entry with the most common genes and DNA. The table for this sample lists about 260,000 distinct CDR3 sequences; 15% to 20% of them were counted only once. Of the sample, roughly 7.4% falls within the top ten clones. Sample: blood, either unsorted or a sorted T cell fraction (not recorded which). The origin of the receptors is a male donor with ankylosing spondylitis or in good health (not recorded which).

The rearrangement uses TRBV28 and TRBJ2-3, with D perhaps TRBD1 (6 bases). Germline V lookup: CDR1 MDHEN, CDR2 SYDVKM. The CDR3 has 15 amino acids. V was cut by 5 bases and J by 0 bases, with 12 bases left in between. Here the CDR3 DNA reads TGTGCCAGCAGTCTTGGGACAAAAAGCACAGATACGCAGTATTTT. This sequence encodes CASSLGTKSTDTQYF.

As regards this clonotype: A single base separates this from a much larger clone, so it may be a read error. The rearrangement links TRBV14 to TRBJ2-1, with 8 nucleotides matching TRBD1. Germline values: CDR1 SGHDN, CDR2 FVKESK. The CDR3 covers 16 residues. CDR3 bases: TGTGTCAGCAGCCAAGACGGGACAGGAGGGTGGAATGAGCAGTTCTTC. Protein: CVSSQDGTGGWNEQFF.

The genes are TRBV5-1 and TRBJ2-1; either TRBD1 or TRBD2 may fit D (5 bases each). The CDR3 runs 16 residues. The germline gives CDR1 SGHRS, CDR2 YFSETQ. The germline V and J ends were trimmed by 4 bases and 1 base, with 15 bases remaining between them. The CDR3 loop reads CASSPGTTPSYNEQFF. CDR3 nucleotide sequence: TGCGCCAGCAGCCCGGGGACCACCCCTTCCTACAATGAGCAGTTCTTC.

This chain uses TRBV11-2 with TRBJ2-7; TRBD2 matches at 8 bases. V shed 7 bases, J shed 6 bases, and the junction held 14 bases outside the gene matches. The CDR3 sequence is 15 residues long. Germline loops: CDR1 SGHAT, CDR2 FQNNGV. CDR3 protein: CASTNSGLAGTEQYV. CDR3 sequence (DNA): TGTGCCAGCACCAACTCGGGGCTAGCGGGTACCGAGCAGTACGTC.

The gene calls are TRBV12-3 or TRBV12-4 and TRBJ1-5; D gene uncertain. This CDR3 contains 15 residues. Trimming stripped 2 bases from V and 3 bases from J, with 11 bases between. CDR3 nucleotide sequence: TGTGCCAGCAGTTTACGGCAGGTATTCAATCAGCCCCAGCATTTT. Translation: CASSLRQVFNQPQHF.

This clonotype was counted between two and nine times. This chain joins TRBV20-1 and TRBJ2-5; 11 nucleotides line up with TRBD2. Germline CDR1 DFQATT, CDR2 SNEGSKA (reference sequence). The V segment lost 3 bases and the J segment 1 base; nucleotides outside the gene matches: 4. The CDR3 extends over 15 amino acids. The CDR3 bases are TGCAGTGCTAGTCCTAGCGGGGGGACCCAAGAGACCCAGTACTTC. This encodes CSASPSGGTQETQYF.

This clonotype came up many times. This chain uses TRBV9 with TRBJ2-1; 10 bases are shared with TRBD2. The CDR3 sequence is 18 residues long. Germline V lookup: CDR1 SGDLS, CDR2 YYNGEE. V gave up 2 bases and J gave up 0 bases; unmatched junction bases: 8. CDR3: CASSVASGGRSSYNEQFF. The CDR3 nucleotides are TGTGCCAGCAGCGTTGCTAGCGGGGGTCGTAGCTCCTACAATGAGCAGTTCTTC.

The CDR3 DNA reads as TGTGCCAGCGGACAGGGACCCTACGAGCAGTACGTC. It codes for CASGQGPYEQYV. The gene calls are TRBV10-3 and TRBJ2-7; 8 nucleotides match TRBD1. Per the germline V gene, CDR1 is ENHRY and CDR2 is SYGVKD. CDR3 size: 12 residues. V lost 10 bases to trimming and J lost 2 bases; unmatched junction nucleotides: 4.

This clonotype was observed a handful of times. The V and J genes are TRBV5-6 and TRBJ1-1; D call uncertain. Trimming pared 0 bases from V and 7 bases from J, leaving 4 bases between. Germline-derived CDR1 and CDR2 are SGHDT and YYEEEE. The CDR3 loop spans 11 amino acids. This chain's CDR3 is CASSLEREAFF. The DNA for the CDR3 is TGTGCCAGCAGCTTGGAGCGTGAAGCTTTCTTT.

This clonotype appeared many times. At one end the junction does not follow the germline gene, possibly because of a read error. The V call is TRBV5-1, the J call TRBJ2-1, with TRBD2 as a possible D gene (6 bases). This CDR3 has 13 residues. CDR1 SGHRS and CDR2 YFSETQ come from the germline V gene. The CDR3 is CASSLVGGNEQFF. DNA for the CDR3: TGTGCCAGCAGTTTAGTGGGGGGAAATGAGCAGTTCTTC.

To note about this clonotype: At one end, the junction sequence differs from germline, possibly due to a read error. The chain uses TRBV6-1 and TRBJ1-1, with 8 positions matching TRBD1. The CDR3 runs to 11 residues. CDR1 and CDR2 (germline): MNHNS, SASEGT. The CDR3 reads CASSEAEQGAF. The CDR3 bases are TGTGCCAGCAGTGAAGCGGAGCAGGGGGCTTTT.

This clonotype was picked up many times. The chain has TRBV12-3 or TRBV12-4 and TRBJ2-3; 8 bases fit TRBD2. The CDR3 contains 14 residues. Trimming cost V 4 bases and J 6 bases; bases outside gene matches: 6. CDR3 nucleotide sequence: TGTGCCAGCAGTTCGGGACTAGTGTGGGATACGCAGTATTTT. Translated, it gives CASSSGLVWDTQYF.

This clonotype has ten or more counts. The chain links TRBV5-1 to TRBJ1-4; 7 bases fit TRBD1. Per germline, CDR1 SGHRS and CDR2 YFSETQ. The CDR3 extends over 15 amino acids. Unmatched junction bases numbered 3, after V lost 4 bases and J lost 0 bases. DNA for the CDR3: TGCGCCAGCAGCACGGGGACAGCAACTAATGAAAAACTGTTTTTT. Translated, it gives CASSTGTATNEKLFF.

The table lists this clonotype with a count of one. The rearrangement uses TRBV5-1 and TRBJ2-7; no firm D call. The CDR3 has 15 residues. Germline V gene sequence: CDR1 SGHRS, CDR2 YFSETQ. Trimming pared 0 bases from V and 2 bases from J, leaving 12 bases between. CDR3 region: CASSLDQSVPYEQYV. In DNA form, the CDR3 reads TGCGCCAGCAGCTTGGATCAAAGTGTCCCCTACGAGCAGTACGTC.

The chain is built from TRBV5-1 and TRBJ2-5; D ambiguous. CDR3 length equals 14 residues. The ends were cut back, 6 bases at V and 1 base at J, with 13 bases in the middle. CDR1 is SGHRS, CDR2 YFSETQ, per germline. CDR3 nucleotides: TGCGCCAGCAATTCCCAGCCGGGCCAAGAGACCCAGTACTTC. This sequence encodes CASNSQPGQETQYF.

The DNA for the CDR3 is TGTGCCATCAGTGACGACCCGACGGGGAACACTGAAGCTTTCTTT. It is translated as CAISDDPTGNTEAFF. The chain links TRBV10-3 to TRBJ1-1; D is ambiguous. The CDR3 is 15 residues long. The V gene lost 3 bases and the J gene lost 1 base, with 12 bases spanning the gap. From germline, CDR1 is ENHRY and CDR2 SYGVKD.

This clonotype was recorded a few times. This chain uses TRBV29-1 with TRBJ1-1; D possibly corresponds to TRBD1 (5 bases). Trimming shortened V by 4 bases and J by 0 bases, and 15 bases separated the two germline ends. Per germline, CDR1 SQVTM and CDR2 ANQGSEA. This CDR3 comprises 15 residues. The CDR3 coding sequence is TGCAGCGTTGTCGGTGTGTTGGGGGTGAACACTGAAGCTTTCTTT. Its protein product is CSVVGVLGVNTEAFF.

CDR3 region: CAISGGQMNTEAFF. Here the CDR3 DNA reads TGTGCCATCAGTGGGGGACAGATGAACACTGAAGCTTTCTTT. The V and J genes are TRBV10-3 and TRBJ1-1; 7 nucleotides match TRBD1. The CDR3 spans 14 residues. The trim removed 4 bases at V and 0 bases at J, leaving 2 bases unmatched. Germline lookup yields CDR1 ENHRY and CDR2 SYGVKD.

V is TRBV4-1 and J is TRBJ2-1; 10 bases fit TRBD1. The CDR3 length is 17 residues. Germline V lookup: CDR1 MGHRA, CDR2 YSYEKL. V lost 1 base, J lost 0 bases, and 3 bases stayed unmatched. In DNA, the CDR3 is TGCGCCAGCAGCCAAGGGGACAGGGGTGGCTCCTACAATGAGCAGTTCTTC. It is translated as CASSQGDRGGSYNEQFF.

This clonotype was observed a few times. The J gene is TRBJ2-5, the V gene TRBV20-1; 9 bases are a match to TRBD2. Germline lookup yields CDR1 DFQATT and CDR2 SNEGSKA (reference sequence). This CDR3 is 16 amino acids long. The V gene end was trimmed by 0 bases and the J gene end by 4 bases; junction bases not matched to a gene: 9. CDR3 bases: TGCAGTGCTAGAGAGACGGGGCTAGCGGGACGAGAGACCCAGTACTTC. This codes for CSARETGLAGRETQYF.

This clonotype was found many times. The J gene is TRBJ1-6, the V gene TRBV9; 9 bases map to TRBD1. The V segment lost 10 bases and the J segment 9 bases; nucleotides outside the gene matches: 8. Germline V gene lookup returns CDR1 SGDLS and CDR2 YYNGEE. The CDR3 extends over 13 amino acids. The CDR3 nucleotides are TGTGCCGGACCCGGGACAGGGAGTTCACCCCTCCACTTT. Its translation is CAGPGTGSSPLHF.

This clonotype was counted between two and nine times. This chain uses TRBV5-1 with TRBJ2-1, with a weak D call TRBD2 (5 bases). Germline values: CDR1 SGHRS, CDR2 YFSETQ. This CDR3 has 15 amino acids. The ends were cut back, 4 bases at V and 4 bases at J, with 15 bases in the middle. The CDR3 nucleotides are TGCGCCAGCAGCGAGGACTCCCTCCGGTACAATGAGCAGTTCTTC. Encoded protein: CASSEDSLRYNEQFF. The full variable domain, completed using reference TRBV5-1 and TRBJ2-1, is KAGVTQTPRYLIKTRGQQVTLSCSPISGHRSVSWYQQTPGQGLQFLFEYFSETQRNKGNFPGRFSGRQFSNSRSEMNVSTLELGDSALYLCASSEDSLRYNEQFFGPGTRLTVL.

J is TRBJ2-3 and V is TRBV5-8; the D is unclear. The V gene lost 0 bases and the J gene lost 4 bases, with 6 bases spanning the gap. In germline, CDR1 is SGHTS, CDR2 YDEGEE. The CDR3 spans 13 residues. The CDR3 loop is CASSLAFADTQYF. The CDR3 coding sequence is TGTGCCAGCAGCTTGGCCTTCGCAGATACGCAGTATTTT.

A few counts support this clonotype. The chain joins TRBV20-1 to TRBJ2-3; 9 bases are shared with TRBD2. CDR3 length equals 16 residues. The V gene end was trimmed by 0 bases and the J gene end by 4 bases; junction bases not matched to a gene: 8. Per the germline V gene, CDR1 is DFQATT and CDR2 is SNEGSKA (reference sequence). CDR3 residues: CSARDLSGSRPDTQYF. In nucleotides, the CDR3 is TGCAGTGCTAGAGATCTTAGCGGGAGTAGGCCAGATACGCAGTATTTT.

The rearrangement uses TRBV7-2 and TRBJ2-7, with 10 bases that match TRBD2. Germline V gene data show CDR1 as SGHTA and CDR2 as FQGNSA. This CDR3 has 17 residues. Trimming at V came to 1 base and at J to 5 bases, leaving 11 bases not matched to a gene. As DNA, the CDR3 is TGTGCCAGCAGCTTAGGCCTAGCGGGAGTTGGGTTGGACGAGCAGTACGTC. This codes for CASSLGLAGVGLDEQYV.

This clonotype was recorded a few times. The rearrangement joins TRBV5-1 to TRBJ2-3, with TRBD2 as a possible D gene (6 bases). Trimming took off 2 bases at V and 6 bases at J, with 13 bases between the two ends. Germline V gives CDR1 SGHRS, CDR2 YFSETQ. The length of the CDR3 is 14 residues. The CDR3 DNA sequence: TGCGCCAGCAGCTTCCGGGGGAGAGAGGATACGCAGTATTTT. It codes for CASSFRGREDTQYF.

This clonotype was counted between two and nine times. The CDR3 bases are TGTGCCAGTAGTGCCGACAGGGTCTCCTACAATGAGCAGTTCTTC. This codes for CASSADRVSYNEQFF. The chain employs TRBV19 and TRBJ2-1; 7 nucleotides line up with TRBD1. V lost 5 bases to trimming and J lost 0 bases; unmatched junction nucleotides: 4. From germline, CDR1 is LNHDA and CDR2 SQIVND (reference sequence). CDR3 size: 15 residues. The full variable domain, with the rest looked up from reference TRBV19 and TRBJ2-1, is DGGITQSPKYLFRKEGQNVTLSCEQNLNHDAMYWYRQDPGQGLRLIYYSQIVNDFQKGDIAEGYSVSREKKESFPLTVTSAQKNPTAFYLCASSADRVSYNEQFFGPGTRLTVL.

The genes are TRBV20-1 and TRBJ1-4; 8 bases map to TRBD1. Looked up from germline, CDR1 is DFQATT and CDR2 is SNEGSKA (reference sequence). The V and J ends lost 6 bases and 11 bases, in that order; junction bases with no gene match: 14. CDR3 length equals 14 residues. CDR3 residues: CSAKTGANNNKLFF. The CDR3 region has the DNA TGCAGTGCCAAGACAGGGGCGAATAATAACAAACTGTTTTTT.

The rearrangement uses TRBV29-1 and TRBJ2-3; D ambiguous. CDR3 size: 12 residues. The germline CDR1 and CDR2 sequences are SQVTM and ANQGSEA. Trimming removed 4 bases from V and 0 bases from J, with 5 bases in between. CDR3: CSVAQSTDTQYF. Written as DNA, the CDR3 is TGCAGCGTTGCACAGAGCACAGATACGCAGTATTTT.

This clonotype was detected many times. One end of the junction does not line up with germline, which may come from a read error. The chain couples TRBV7-7 to TRBJ2-5; 7 bases align to TRBD1. Per the germline V gene, CDR1 is SSHAT and CDR2 is FNYEAQ (reference sequence). The CDR3 contains 14 residues. Written as DNA, the CDR3 is TGTGCTAGCAGCCCGGGACAGTCTCCAAGAGACCAGTACTTC. Its translation is CASSPGQSPRDQYF.

The chain uses TRBV7-6 and TRBJ1-4; D is perhaps TRBD1 (5 bases). Per germline, CDR1 SGHVS and CDR2 FNYEAQ. V shed 1 base and J shed 3 bases, with 9 bases lying between them. The CDR3 contains 15 residues. CDR3 DNA sequence: TGTGCCAGCAGCTTAGATTTGGGGGCTAATGAAAAACTGTTTTTT. Translated: CASSLDLGANEKLFF.

The chain combines TRBV5-1 with TRBJ2-3; no clear D gene. The CDR3 runs to 16 residues. Germline CDR1 reads SGHRS; CDR2 reads YFSETQ. V was cut by 0 bases and J by 2 bases, with 13 bases left in between. Here the CDR3 DNA reads TGCGCCAGCAGCTTGGCCTTGGCGTCCAACACAGATACGCAGTATTTT. Protein: CASSLALASNTDTQYF.